These 26 T cell receptor beta chains were sequenced from one sample in a study of T cell responses to AZD1222 COVID-19 vaccine. The method was immunoSEQ multiplex PCR; TCRdb's version includes in-frame clones alone and lacks a portion of them. The repertoire has about 120,000 clones, roughly 93% of them found once; the top ten carry under 3.5%. The material sequenced was peripheral blood, taken on day 0 of AZD1222 vaccination. The receptors stem from an adult in good health.

The genes are TRBV7-9 and TRBJ1-2; 7 bases agree with TRBD1. With V trimmed by 1 base and J by 7 bases, 12 bases remained unmatched. Germline CDR1 and CDR2: SEHNR and FQNEAQ (reference sequence). The CDR3 sequence is 16 residues long. The CDR3 loop is CASSLDEAFTGVGYTF. The CDR3 coding sequence is TGTGCCAGCAGCTTAGATGAGGCCTTTACAGGGGTTGGCTACACCTTC.

The chain employs TRBV25-1 and TRBJ1-2, with unresolved D. CDR1 and CDR2 from the germline V gene are MGHDK and SYGVNS. The CDR3 consists of 10 residues. The germline V and J ends were trimmed by 4 bases and 7 bases, with 4 bases remaining between them. The CDR3 reads CASSGPGYTF. For the CDR3, the DNA is TGTGCCAGCAGTGGACCTGGCTACACCTTC.

The V and J genes are TRBV13 and TRBJ2-3, with TRBD2 as a possible D gene (5 bases). Germline CDR1 and CDR2: PRHDT and FYEKMQ (reference sequence). V lost 0 bases and J lost 3, with 7 bases in between. This CDR3 is built from 14 residues. The CDR3 region has the DNA TGTGCCAGCAGCTTAGGCCGGGAAACAGATACGCAGTATTTT. This encodes CASSLGRETDTQYF.

The J gene is TRBJ2-1, the V gene TRBV13; D may be TRBD2 (6 bases). Trimming removed 4 bases at V and 0 bases at J, with 19 bases between. CDR1 and CDR2 (germline): PRHDT, FYEKMQ (reference sequence). The CDR3 sequence is 18 residues long. The CDR3 nucleotides are TGTGCCAGCAGCTCCGGGGGAATTGGCGGAAGCTCCTACAATGAGCAGTTCTTC. Its protein product is CASSSGGIGGSSYNEQFF.

V gene TRBV6-5 combines with J gene TRBJ1-1; a weak D match, TRBD1 (5 bases). V dropped 1 base and J dropped 3 bases, with 15 bases sitting between them. The germline gives CDR1 MNHEY, CDR2 SVGAGI. This CDR3 has 16 amino acids. CDR3 sequence: CASSYYGGMVHTEAFF. The CDR3 nucleotides are TGTGCCAGCAGTTACTATGGGGGTATGGTTCACACTGAAGCTTTCTTT.

This sequence joins TRBV10-3 and TRBJ2-7; D gene uncertain. Between the trimmed V and J ends, which lost 4 bases and 4 bases, there was a span of 8 bases. CDR1 ENHRY and CDR2 SYGVKD come from the germline V gene. The CDR3 consists of 12 residues. The CDR3 protein is CAISGNGYEQYF. For the CDR3, the DNA is TGTGCCATCAGTGGGAACGGATACGAGCAGTACTTC.

The chain is built from TRBV2 and TRBJ2-5; D possibly corresponds to TRBD2 (6 bases). The CDR3 sequence is 14 residues long. V was cut by 11 bases and J by 1 base, with 17 bases left in between. Germline CDR1 reads SNHLY; CDR2 reads FYNNEI. CDR3 sequence reads: CAGDGGRTQETQYF. The CDR3 coding sequence is TGTGCCGGGGATGGGGGGAGGACCCAAGAGACCCAGTACTTC.

The genes are TRBV27 and TRBJ1-4, with 10 nucleotides matching TRBD1. CDR1 is MNHEY, CDR2 SMNVEV, per germline (reference sequence). The CDR3 is 14 amino acids. V shed 7 bases and J 7 bases; nucleotides not matched to a gene: 6. CDR3 nucleotides: TGTGCCAGCACCCGGGACAGGGGTCTTGAAAAACTGTTTTTT. Its translation: CASTRDRGLEKLFF.

The chain combines TRBV6-5 with TRBJ1-2; 7 bases agree with TRBD1. The CDR3 contains 15 residues. Looked up from germline, CDR1 is MNHEY and CDR2 is SVGAGI. The J segment lost 4 bases and the V segment lost 5 bases, leaving 10 bases of the junction unmatched. DNA for the CDR3: TGTGCCAGCAGTCTCTTCAGGGGGGAACGCTATGGCTACACCTTC. It specifies CASSLFRGERYGYTF.

V is TRBV6-6 and J is TRBJ2-5; D may match TRBD1 or TRBD2 (5 bases each). V gave up 0 bases and J gave up 5 bases, with 13 bases separating them. This CDR3 contains 15 residues. Germline V gives CDR1 MNHNY, CDR2 SVGAGI (reference sequence). The CDR3 loop reads CASSYSFYEGETQYF. In DNA form, the CDR3 reads TGTGCCAGCAGTTACTCATTTTATGAGGGGGAGACCCAGTACTTC.

The chain couples TRBV5-1 to TRBJ1-1, with D hard to call. Germline CDR1 SGHRS, CDR2 YFSETQ. The CDR3 consists of 14 residues. V lost 0 bases to trimming and J lost 4 bases, with 10 bases between them. The CDR3 loop is CASSLGSLGTEAFF. CDR3 nucleotides: TGCGCCAGCAGCTTGGGTTCCTTGGGCACTGAAGCTTTCTTT.

The chain combines TRBV2 with TRBJ2-6; D unclear. The CDR3 is 14 residues long. CDR1 and CDR2 (germline): SNHLY, FYNNEI. Trimming took off 5 bases at V and 2 bases at J, with 7 bases between the two ends. The CDR3 region is CASSKGPGANVLTF. Here the CDR3 DNA reads TGTGCCAGCAGTAAAGGGCCTGGGGCCAACGTCCTGACTTTC.

This sequence joins TRBV18 and TRBJ2-5; 7 bases line up with TRBD2. The J segment lost 5 bases and the V segment lost 3 bases, leaving 12 bases of the junction unmatched. Germline CDR1 reads KGHSH; CDR2 reads LQKENI. This CDR3 has 16 amino acids. For the CDR3, the DNA is TGTGCCAGCTCACCTACCCTAGCGGCCCAGAGGGAGACCCAGTACTTC. It specifies CASSPTLAAQRETQYF.

V is TRBV28 and J is TRBJ2-1; 9 nucleotides line up with TRBD2. Germline-derived CDR1 and CDR2 are MDHEN and SYDVKM. CDR3 length equals 15 residues. Losses at the gene ends were 2 bases for V and 8 bases for J; bases not matched to a gene: 7. CDR3 in DNA: TGTGCCAGCAGTTTACCGAGCGGGAGGACGCATGAGCAGTTCTTC. It encodes CASSLPSGRTHEQFF.

This chain joins TRBV7-9 and TRBJ2-3; 12 bases are shared with TRBD2. V dropped 1 base and J dropped 8; count of bases not matched to a gene: 4. The CDR3 sequence is 15 residues long. The germline V gene has CDR1 SEHNR and CDR2 FQNEAQ (reference sequence). The CDR3 here is CASSLVRLAGVTQYF. CDR3 nucleotide sequence: TGTGCCAGCAGCTTAGTACGACTAGCGGGAGTTACGCAGTATTTT.

The V gene is TRBV6-5, the J gene TRBJ2-1; 10 bases agree with TRBD2. The CDR3 is 15 residues long. In germline, CDR1 is MNHEY, CDR2 SVGAGI. J was trimmed by 4 bases and V by 6 bases; bases with no gene match: 6. This CDR3 reads CASSPRTSGYNEQFF. As DNA, the CDR3 is TGTGCCAGCAGCCCCAGGACTAGCGGTTACAATGAGCAGTTCTTC.

The chain has TRBV5-1 and TRBJ2-7; D is ambiguous. Trimming left V 3 bases short and J 7 bases short, with 17 bases between. The germline CDR1 and CDR2 sequences are SGHRS and YFSETQ. The CDR3 is 14 amino acids. The CDR3 is CASSYGQAPSEQYF. Here the CDR3 DNA reads TGCGCCAGCAGCTACGGCCAGGCTCCCAGTGAGCAGTACTTC.

J is TRBJ1-2 and V is TRBV27; possibly TRBD1 for D (5 bases). The CDR3 extends over 13 amino acids. Trimming cost V 4 bases and J 4 bases, with 10 bases left between them. CDR1 and CDR2 from the germline V gene are MNHEY and SMNVEV (reference sequence). The CDR3 nucleotides read TGTGCCAGCAGTTCCCGGGGCCTCTATGGCTACACCTTC. Amino acid sequence: CASSSRGLYGYTF.

The count of this clone is one. The V and J genes are TRBV28 and TRBJ1-1; D gene unclear. Trimming stripped 3 bases from V and 1 base from J, with 9 bases between. There are 14 residues in the CDR3. Germline-derived CDR1 and CDR2 are MDHEN and SYDVKM. The CDR3 region has the DNA TGTGCCAGCAGTTTCACGGGGTGGAACACTGAAGCTTTCTTT. Translated, it gives CASSFTGWNTEAFF.

On this clone: Other DNA sequences in the sample encode the same CDR3. The chain is built from TRBV2 and TRBJ1-1; D is uncertain. CDR1 and CDR2 (germline): SNHLY, FYNNEI. This CDR3 is built from 12 residues. V dropped 4 bases and J dropped 3 bases, with 6 bases sitting between them. The CDR3 region is CASSADHTEAFF. In nucleotides, the CDR3 is TGTGCCAGCAGTGCGGACCACACTGAAGCTTTCTTT.

This clone is a singleton in its sample. The CDR3, as DNA: TGTGCCAGCAGTTTTCACCCTGCCCAGGCCTACGAGCAGTACTTC. Encoded protein: CASSFHPAQAYEQYF. The V and J genes are TRBV27 and TRBJ2-7, with D hard to call. In germline, CDR1 is MNHEY, CDR2 SMNVEV (reference sequence). V was cut by 3 bases and J by 2 bases, with 14 bases left in between. CDR3 size: 15 residues.

The chain couples TRBV9 to TRBJ1-2; D unclear. This CDR3 has 14 residues. Germline V gives CDR1 SGDLS, CDR2 YYNGEE. V was cut by 0 bases and J by 5 bases, with 11 bases left in between. The CDR3 DNA sequence: TGTGCCAGCAGCGTAGGAGGCGGGATGTATGGCTACACCTTC. Translation gives CASSVGGGMYGYTF.

This chain links TRBV5-6 with TRBJ2-3; TRBD2 matches at 9 bases. Germline-derived CDR1 and CDR2 are SGHDT and YYEEEE. Trimming took 0 bases from V and 0 from J; bases not matched to a gene: 2. The CDR3 consists of 16 residues. The CDR3 DNA reads as TGTGCCAGCAGCTTGGTGCTAGCGGGAAGCACAGATACGCAGTATTTT. Its protein is CASSLVLAGSTDTQYF. The complete variable domain, with remaining parts taken from reference TRBV5-6 and TRBJ2-3, reads DAGVTQSPTHLIKTRGQQVTLRCSPKSGHDTVSWYQQALGQGPQFIFQYYEEEERQRGNFPDRFSGHQFPNYSSELNVNALLLGDSALYLCASSLVLAGSTDTQYFGPGTRLTVL.

The chain uses TRBV29-1 and TRBJ2-3; a possible D gene is TRBD2 (5 bases). Trimming stripped 6 bases from V and 4 bases from J, with 17 bases between. This CDR3 comprises 14 residues. Germline CDR1 SQVTM, CDR2 ANQGSEA. CDR3 nucleotide sequence: TGCAGCGTGCTTTATAACGGGAAGGCAGATACGCAGTATTTT. This translates into CSVLYNGKADTQYF.

This chain uses TRBV6-1 with TRBJ1-3; no firm D call. The V gene lost 0 bases and the J gene lost 1 base, with 4 bases spanning the gap. The CDR3 has 14 amino acids. CDR1 and CDR2 from the germline V gene are MNHNS and SASEGT. The CDR3: CASSEAGSGNTIYF. CDR3 sequence (DNA): TGTGCCAGCAGTGAAGCCGGATCTGGAAACACCATATATTTT.

This sequence joins TRBV6-5 and TRBJ1-3; D unresolved. CDR1 MNHEY and CDR2 SVGAGI come from the germline V gene. V was cut by 4 bases and J by 2 bases, with 9 bases left in between. The CDR3 extends over 14 amino acids. For the CDR3, the DNA is TGTGCCAGCAGTTCCAATGGCCCTGGAAACACCATATATTTT. Residues: CASSSNGPGNTIYF.